This T cell receptor beta chain stems from a study of control samples from healthy donors and cancer patients. Germline loops: CDR1 SGHRS, CDR2 YFSETQ. The trim removed 4 bases at V and 6 bases at J, leaving 11 bases unmatched. This CDR3 has 16 amino acids. Method: immunoSEQ multiplex PCR; TCRdb's copy keeps in-frame clones and lacks some. The top ten clones hold 3.6% of a sample with roughly 130,000 clones, about 95% of them seen once. Sequenced sample: blood. The TCR comes from a man aged 30 to 45 in good health. V is TRBV5-1 and J is TRBJ2-1; TRBD1 matches 9 bases. CDR3 sequence (DNA): TGCGCCAGCAGCCCTAGGGGGGACAGGGCTGGCAATGAGCAGTTCTTC. Translated, it gives CASSPRGDRAGNEQFF.